The present TCR beta chain was sequenced within a study of cytomegalovirus exposure and HLA in healthy donors. As for the study in general: Both the approximately 130 validation repertoires and the 600 to 750 first-cohort repertoires used the same platform, as reported by a later analysis. General study points: Listed as cytomegalovirus-associated were 150 or so TCR beta chains. A few of the chains that were CMV-associated were confirmed in vitro to be specific for CMV antigens. Subsequent analysis revealed that first-cohort TCR clusters tended to co-occur in the 95 to 150 validation repertoires.

Trimming removed 1 base from V and 8 bases from J, with 13 bases in between. This CDR3 region has 14 residues. Germline assignment: CDR1 SGHRS and CDR2 YFSETQ. Comments on this clone: Its antigen is undetermined.

Using immunoSEQ multiplex PCR, the repertoire was profiled, and TCRdb retains in-frame clones only, with some absent. The sample shows 150,000 to 200,000 clones, roughly 81% of them seen only once. This clonotype was sampled from a woman aged 30 to 39 in good health and CMV-seronegative. Sample: PBMCs. The genes are TRBV5-1 and TRBJ1-3; D is possibly TRBD1 (5 bases). Here the CDR3 reads CASSLSGGLDTIYF. DNA of the CDR3: TGCGCCAGCAGCTTGTCTGGGGGGTTGGACACCATATATTTT.